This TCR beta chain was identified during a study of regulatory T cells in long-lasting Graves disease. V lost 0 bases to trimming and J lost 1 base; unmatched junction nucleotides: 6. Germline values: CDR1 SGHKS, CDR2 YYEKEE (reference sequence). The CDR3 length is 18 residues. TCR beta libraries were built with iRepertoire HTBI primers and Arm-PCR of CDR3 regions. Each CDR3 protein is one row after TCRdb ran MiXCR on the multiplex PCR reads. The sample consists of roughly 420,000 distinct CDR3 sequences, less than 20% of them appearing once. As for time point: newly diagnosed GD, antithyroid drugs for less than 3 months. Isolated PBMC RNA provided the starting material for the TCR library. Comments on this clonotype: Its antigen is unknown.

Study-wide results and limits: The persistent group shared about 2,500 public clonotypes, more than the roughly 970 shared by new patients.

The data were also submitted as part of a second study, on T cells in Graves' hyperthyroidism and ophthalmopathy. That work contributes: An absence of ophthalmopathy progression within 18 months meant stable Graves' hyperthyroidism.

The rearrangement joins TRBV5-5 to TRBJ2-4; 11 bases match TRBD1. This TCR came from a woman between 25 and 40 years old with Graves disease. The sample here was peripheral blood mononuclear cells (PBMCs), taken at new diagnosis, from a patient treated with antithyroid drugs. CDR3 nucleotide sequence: TGTGCCAGCAGCTTGGATGGGACAGGGGGTGAGGCCAAAAACATTCAGTACTTC. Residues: CASSLDGTGGEAKNIQYF.